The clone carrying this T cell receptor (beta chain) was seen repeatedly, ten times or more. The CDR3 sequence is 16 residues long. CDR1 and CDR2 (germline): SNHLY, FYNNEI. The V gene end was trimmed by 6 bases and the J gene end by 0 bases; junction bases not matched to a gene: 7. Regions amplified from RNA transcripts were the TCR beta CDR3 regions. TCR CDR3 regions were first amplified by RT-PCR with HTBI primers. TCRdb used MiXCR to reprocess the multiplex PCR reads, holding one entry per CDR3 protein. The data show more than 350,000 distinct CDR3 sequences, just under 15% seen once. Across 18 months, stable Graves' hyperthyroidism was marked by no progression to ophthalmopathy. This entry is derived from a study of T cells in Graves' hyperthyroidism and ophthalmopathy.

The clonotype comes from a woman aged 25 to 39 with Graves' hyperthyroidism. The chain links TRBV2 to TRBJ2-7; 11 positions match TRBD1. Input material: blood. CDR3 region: CASSEGQGVSSYEQYF. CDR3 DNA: TGTGCCAGCAGCGAGGGACAGGGGGTAAGCTCCTACGAGCAGTACTTC.